Sequencing of this TCR beta chain was carried out in a study of vaccination effects on CD4 cells after COVID-19. This clone has more than one count but fewer than ten. Its target is not known. Germline-derived CDR1 and CDR2 are SGHRS and YFSETQ. CDR3 length equals 19 residues. V lost 1 base and J lost 6; bases outside the gene matches: 14. Profiling relied on immunoSEQ multiplex PCR, and the TCRdb table lists in-frame clones only, not all of them. The profile covers approximately 28,000 clones, with more than 65% appearing a single time and approximately 9.1% taken by the ten largest. ViraFEST expansion of antigen-specific CD4+ T cells with viral peptide pools preceded sequencing. At the end of approximately 10 days of culture, CD4+ T cells were isolated. Each participant was administered two doses of either the BNT162b2 or the mRNA-1273 vaccine.

Source: CD4+ T cells from PBMCs cultured with HCoV-NL63 spike peptides, taken after COVID-19 vaccination. The TCR was taken from a human donor who received a COVID-19 vaccine. J is TRBJ1-3 and V is TRBV5-1; 12 positions agree with TRBD1. The CDR3 nucleotides are TGCGCCAGCAGCTTGACCACGCCGGGACAGGGGGCGCATTCAAACACCATATATTTT. Translating it yields CASSLTTPGQGAHSNTIYF.